Listed below are T cell receptor beta chains from one sample, sequenced in a study of T cell changes during pregnancy in multiple sclerosis. Clones were sequenced by immunoSEQ multiplex PCR, and TCRdb holds only the in-frame ones, with some missing. This repertoire shows 85,000 to 100,000 clones, around 92% found once; its top ten account for around 2.5%. Sequencing used peripheral blood, obtained in the first trimester of pregnancy. Receptor source: a female donor with multiple sclerosis, enrolled in a pregnancy study. Both conserved end residues are part of each CDR3. D genes are given only for firm matches. The size field is filled for only some rows; it gives once, few, many or a size class.

D gene: TRBD1; J gene: TRBJ1-1; V gene: TRBV19; clone size: -; CDR3 protein: CASSIDRGKNTEAFF; CDR3 DNA: TGTGCCAGTAGTATCGACAGGGGCAAGAACACTGAAGCTTTCTTT
D gene: -; J gene: TRBJ2-7; V gene: TRBV7-9; clone size: once; CDR3 protein: CASSLGAVTGYEQYF; CDR3 DNA: TGTGCCAGCAGCTTAGGGGCCGTTACAGGCTACGAGCAGTACTTC
D gene: TRBD2; J gene: TRBJ2-7; V gene: TRBV14; clone size: -; CDR3 protein: CASSRAGEVYEQYF; CDR3 DNA: TGTGCCAGCAGCCGGGCGGGAGAGGTATACGAGCAGTACTTC
D gene: -; J gene: TRBJ2-5; V gene: TRBV11-1; clone size: -; CDR3 protein: CASSLAQGKSETQYF; CDR3 DNA: TGTGCCAGCAGCTTAGCACAGGGAAAATCGGAGACCCAGTACTTC
D gene: TRBD2; J gene: TRBJ2-3; V gene: TRBV28; clone size: -; CDR3 protein: CASSPRTSGRADTQYF; CDR3 DNA: TGTGCCAGCAGTCCCCGGACTAGCGGGAGGGCCGATACGCAGTATTTT
D gene: -; J gene: TRBJ2-7; V gene: TRBV11-2; clone size: -; CDR3 protein: CASSLVAGPSSYEQYF; CDR3 DNA: TGTGCCAGCAGCTTAGTTGCGGGACCGAGCTCCTACGAGCAGTACTTC
D gene: -; J gene: TRBJ2-1; V gene: TRBV9; clone size: -; CDR3 protein: CASSVGGGRHEQFF; CDR3 DNA: TGTGCCAGCAGCGTTGGCGGAGGGCGGCATGAGCAGTTCTTC
D gene: -; J gene: TRBJ2-6; V gene: TRBV2; clone size: -; CDR3 protein: CASSTVGGANVLTF; CDR3 DNA: TGTGCCAGCTCAACAGTTGGTGGGGCCAACGTCCTGACTTTC
D gene: TRBD2; J gene: TRBJ2-1; V gene: TRBV2; clone size: -; CDR3 protein: CASSGNGGVSNEQFF; CDR3 DNA: TGTGCCAGCAGTGGGAATGGGGGGGTCTCCAATGAGCAGTTCTTC
D gene: -; J gene: TRBJ2-2; V gene: TRBV9; clone size: -; CDR3 protein: CASSGSAGELFF; CDR3 DNA: TGTGCCAGCAGCGGAAGCGCCGGGGAGCTGTTTTTT
D gene: TRBD1; J gene: TRBJ1-5; V gene: TRBV7-2; clone size: -; CDR3 protein: CASSLFGQGARQPQHF; CDR3 DNA: TGTGCCAGCAGCTTATTCGGCCAGGGGGCGCGTCAGCCCCAGCATTTT